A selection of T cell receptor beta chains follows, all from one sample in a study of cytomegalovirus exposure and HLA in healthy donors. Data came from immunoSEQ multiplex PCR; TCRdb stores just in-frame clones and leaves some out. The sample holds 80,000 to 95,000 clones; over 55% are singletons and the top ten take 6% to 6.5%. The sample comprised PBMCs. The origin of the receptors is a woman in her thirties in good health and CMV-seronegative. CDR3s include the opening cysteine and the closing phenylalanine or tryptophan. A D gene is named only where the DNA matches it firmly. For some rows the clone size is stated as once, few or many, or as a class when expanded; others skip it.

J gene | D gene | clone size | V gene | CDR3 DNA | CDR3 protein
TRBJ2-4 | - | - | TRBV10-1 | TGCGCCAGCAGTTACGGGGGGCGGAGAAACATTCAGTACTTC | CASSYGGRRNIQYF
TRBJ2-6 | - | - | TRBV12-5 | TGTGCTAGTGGCCCTGAGGCACCTGGGGCCAACGTCCTGACTTTC | CASGPEAPGANVLTF
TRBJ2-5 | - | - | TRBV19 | TGTGCCAGCTCCATTGGGGGGGCGGCGGAGCAAGAGACCCAGTACTTC | CASSIGGAAEQETQYF
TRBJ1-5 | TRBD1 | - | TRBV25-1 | TGTGCCAGCAGTGAAACAGGGGAACAGCCCCAGCATTTT | CASSETGEQPQHF
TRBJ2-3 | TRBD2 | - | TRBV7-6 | TGTGCCAGCAGCTTACCCCGGGAGGGGGGTACAGATACGCAGTATTTT | CASSLPREGGTDTQYF
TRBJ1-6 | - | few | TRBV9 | TGTGCCAGCAGCTTTAATGTCGGTTCCTATAATTCACCCCTCCACTTT | CASSFNVGSYNSPLHF
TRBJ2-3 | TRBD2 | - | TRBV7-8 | TGTGCCAGCAGCCCTCGGACTAGCGGGACCCCAGATACGCAGTATTTT | CASSPRTSGTPDTQYF
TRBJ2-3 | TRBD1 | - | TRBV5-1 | TGCGCCAGCAGCAGAGGACAGGGGCCGACAGATACGCAGTATTTT | CASSRGQGPTDTQYF
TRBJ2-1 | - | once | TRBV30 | TGTGCCTGGAGTACCGGGAAAAACTACAATGAGCAGTTCTTC | CAWSTGKNYNEQFF
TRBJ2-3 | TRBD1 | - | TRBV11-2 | TGTGCCAGCAGCTCAGCAGGGGGCGTTGGCACAGATACGCAGTATTTT | CASSSAGGVGTDTQYF
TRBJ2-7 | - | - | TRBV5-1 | TGCGCCAGCAGCCCCGTAGCGGGGACAGCCTACGAGCAGTACTTC | CASSPVAGTAYEQYF
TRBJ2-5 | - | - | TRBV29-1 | TGCAGCGTTGACAGGACAGAGGGGACCCAGTACTTC | CSVDRTEGTQYF
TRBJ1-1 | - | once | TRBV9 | TGTGCCAGCAGCGTTTACGCAGGGAACACTGAAGCTTTCTTT | CASSVYAGNTEAFF
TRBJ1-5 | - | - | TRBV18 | TGTGCCAGCCGAAGTACAGGCCAGAATCAGCCCCAGCATTTT | CASRSTGQNQPQHF
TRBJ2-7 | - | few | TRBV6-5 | TGTGCCAGCAGTTACTCGACGAACCAGCGGGTCGAGCAGTACTTC | CASSYSTNQRVEQYF
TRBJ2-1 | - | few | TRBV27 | TGTGCCAGCCTTGACAGAAACAATGAGCAGTTCTTC | CASLDRNNEQFF
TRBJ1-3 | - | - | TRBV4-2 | TGTGCCAGCAGCCAAGATCGACTGGCTGGAAACACCATATATTTT | CASSQDRLAGNTIYF
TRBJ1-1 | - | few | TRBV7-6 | TGTGCCAGCAGCTTTTCGGTCGGGAACACTGAAGCTTTCTTT | CASSFSVGNTEAFF
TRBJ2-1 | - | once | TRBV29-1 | TGCAGCGTTGAAGCGTCGGGAAATGGGAGGTTCTTC | CSVEASGNGRFF
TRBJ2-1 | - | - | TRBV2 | TGTGCCAGCTCCCGGGGGAGCTCCTACAATGAGCAGTTCTTC | CASSRGSSYNEQFF
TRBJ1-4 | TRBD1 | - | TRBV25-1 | TGTGCCAGCAGTTCTCACCTAGGGGGCAACTTTAATGAAAAACTGTTTTTT | CASSSHLGGNFNEKLFF
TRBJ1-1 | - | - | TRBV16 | TGTGCCAGCAGCCAATCCCCAGGGGCTGAAGCTTTCTTT | CASSQSPGAEAFF
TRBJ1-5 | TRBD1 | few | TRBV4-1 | TGCGCCAGCAGTCGGGGACAGGGGACTCTAAGCAATCAGCCCCAGCATTTT | CASSRGQGTLSNQPQHF
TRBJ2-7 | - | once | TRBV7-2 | TGTGCCAGCAGCTTAGGGGCTTCCTCTAGCCGGGAGCAGTACTTC | CASSLGASSSREQYF
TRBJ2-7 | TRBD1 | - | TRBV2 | TGTGCCATCCAGCGGGACAGGGACTACGAGCAGTACTTC | CAIQRDRDYEQYF
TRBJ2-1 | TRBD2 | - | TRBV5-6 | TGTGCCAGCAGCAGCGGGACTAGCGGGGGGGCTGAGCAGTTCTTC | CASSSGTSGGAEQFF
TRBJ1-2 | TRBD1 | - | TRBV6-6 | TGTGCCAGCACCCTAACAGGGGGCTATGGCTACACCTTC | CASTLTGGYGYTF
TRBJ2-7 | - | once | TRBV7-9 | TGTGCCAGCAGCTTAGCGGGGCAGACGGGCGAGCAGTACTTC | CASSLAGQTGEQYF
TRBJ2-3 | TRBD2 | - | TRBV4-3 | TGCGCCAGCAGCAAGCGCCTACTAGCGGGAGGGCCCTCAGATACGCAGTATTTT | CASSKRLLAGGPSDTQYF
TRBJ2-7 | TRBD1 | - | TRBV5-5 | TGTGCCAGCAGCTTGGGGGACAGCGCCTACGAGCAGTACTTC | CASSLGDSAYEQYF
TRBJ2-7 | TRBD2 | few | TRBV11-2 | TGTGCCAGCAGCCCGGGGGGGTTAAGCGAGCAGTACTTC | CASSPGGLSEQYF
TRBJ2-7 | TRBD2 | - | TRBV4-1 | TGCGCCAGCAGCCGCCGTAGCGGGGGAACCTACGAGCAGTACTTC | CASSRRSGGTYEQYF
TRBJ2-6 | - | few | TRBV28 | TGTGCCAGCAGTTTCAGGGTCGGCAACGTCCTGACTTTC | CASSFRVGNVLTF
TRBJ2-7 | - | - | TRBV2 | TGTGCCAGCAGTGTCTTGAGGGAGTTGAGCGAGCAGTACTTC | CASSVLRELSEQYF
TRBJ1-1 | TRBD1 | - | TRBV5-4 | TGTGCCAGCAGCTTGGGGAGGGGGCTTACTGAAGCTTTCTTT | CASSLGRGLTEAFF
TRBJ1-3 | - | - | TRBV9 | TGTGCCAGCAGCGTAGGGTCAGGCCAGGGAAACACCATATATTTT | CASSVGSGQGNTIYF
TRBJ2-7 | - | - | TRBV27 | TGTGCCAGCAGTCCCAACCTTGGGGCAGGGGCACCTTACGAGCAGTACTTC | CASSPNLGAGAPYEQYF
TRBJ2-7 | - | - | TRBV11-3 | TGTGCCAGCAGCTTAGAACAGGGAAAGGACGAGCAGTACTTC | CASSLEQGKDEQYF
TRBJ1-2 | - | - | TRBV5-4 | TGTGCCAGCAGCTCCGCAGGGGTAGGCTACACCTTC | CASSSAGVGYTF
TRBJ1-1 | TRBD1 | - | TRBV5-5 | TGTGCCAGCAGCACTCCGACAGGGCAAGGTTTCTTT | CASSTPTGQGFF
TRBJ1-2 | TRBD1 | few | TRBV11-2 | TGTGCCAGCAGCCAAGGACAGGACCGCGGGGGCTACACCTTC | CASSQGQDRGGYTF
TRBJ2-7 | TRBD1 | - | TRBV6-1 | TGTGCCAGCATCCGGGACAGGGGCACCTACGAGCAGTACTTC | CASIRDRGTYEQYF
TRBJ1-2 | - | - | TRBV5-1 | TGCGCCAGCACCCCTCAGACAGGAGCTAACTATGGCTACACCTTC | CASTPQTGANYGYTF
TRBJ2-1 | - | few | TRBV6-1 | TGTGCCAGCCGAGAGAGCGGTTACAATGAGCAGTTCTTC | CASRESGYNEQFF